At least ten counts were recorded for the clone carrying this T cell receptor (beta chain). Its antigen remains unidentified. In germline, CDR1 is SEHNR, CDR2 FQNEAQ (reference sequence). The germline V and J ends were trimmed by 1 base and 4 bases, with 13 bases remaining between them. The CDR3 totals 15 residues. This sample was taken from a study of T-cell reconstitution after alpha-beta-depleted transplantation in children. Points from the study as a whole: Hyperexpanded clones declined; after one year, newly produced T cells mostly supplied diversity. Expanded graft clones numbering several hundred reportedly gave rise to alpha-beta T cells about two months after transplant. The high TCRbeta diversity at day 60 in some patients came from surviving recipient T cells and thymic progenitors.

This sample's TCRbeta library carried unique molecular identifier barcodes. TCRdb itself ran the PCR reads through MiXCR, one entry per CDR3 protein. The repertoire includes roughly 500,000 distinct CDR3 sequences, about 10% of them detected once, and just over 2% sits in the top ten. This sequence originates from a child aged 2 to 10 with inherited bone marrow failure, due to receive a stem cell transplant. The material sequenced was PBMCs, taken before TCRalphabeta/CD19-depleted stem cell transplant. The chain carries TRBV7-9 and TRBJ1-2, with D tentatively TRBD1 (5 bases). The CDR3, as DNA: TGTGCCAGCAGCTTAGGAGGGACTGCTGGCTATGGCTACACCTTC. It translates to CASSLGGTAGYGYTF.